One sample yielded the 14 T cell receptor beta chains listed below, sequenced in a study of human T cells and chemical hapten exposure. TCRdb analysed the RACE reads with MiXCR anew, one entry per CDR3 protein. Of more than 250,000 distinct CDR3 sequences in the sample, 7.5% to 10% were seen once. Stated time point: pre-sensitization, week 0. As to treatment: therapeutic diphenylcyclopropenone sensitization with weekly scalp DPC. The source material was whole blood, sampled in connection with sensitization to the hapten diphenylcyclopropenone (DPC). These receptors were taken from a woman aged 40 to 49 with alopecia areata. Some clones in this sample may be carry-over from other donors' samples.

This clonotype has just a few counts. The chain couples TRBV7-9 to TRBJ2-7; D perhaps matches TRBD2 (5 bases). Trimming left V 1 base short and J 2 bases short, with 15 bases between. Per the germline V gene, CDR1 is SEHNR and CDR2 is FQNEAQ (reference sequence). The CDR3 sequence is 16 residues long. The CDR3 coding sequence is TGTGCCAGCAGCTTAGGGGTTGGGAGCGCGCCCTACGAGCAGTACTTC. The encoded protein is CASSLGVGSAPYEQYF.

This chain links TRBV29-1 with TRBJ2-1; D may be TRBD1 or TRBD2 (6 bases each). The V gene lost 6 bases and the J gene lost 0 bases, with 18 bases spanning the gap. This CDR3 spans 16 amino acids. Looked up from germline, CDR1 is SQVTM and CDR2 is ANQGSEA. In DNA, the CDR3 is TGCAGCGTGCCGCCCGGGGGCCCGAGCTCCTACAATGAGCAGTTCTTC. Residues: CSVPPGGPSSYNEQFF.

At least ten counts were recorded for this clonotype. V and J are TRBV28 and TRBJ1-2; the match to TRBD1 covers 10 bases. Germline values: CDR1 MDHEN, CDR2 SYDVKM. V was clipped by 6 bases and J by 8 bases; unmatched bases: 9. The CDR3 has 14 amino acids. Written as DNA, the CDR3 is TGTGCCAGCAGCCCTCGACAGGGGGCCAGGGGCTACACCTTC. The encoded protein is CASSPRQGARGYTF.

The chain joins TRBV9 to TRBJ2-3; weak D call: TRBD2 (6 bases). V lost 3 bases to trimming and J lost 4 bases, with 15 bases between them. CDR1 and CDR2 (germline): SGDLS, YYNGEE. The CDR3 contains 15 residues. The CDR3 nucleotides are TGTGCCAGCAGCGCCGGTGTAGCGGTGGCAGATACGCAGTATTTT. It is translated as CASSAGVAVADTQYF.

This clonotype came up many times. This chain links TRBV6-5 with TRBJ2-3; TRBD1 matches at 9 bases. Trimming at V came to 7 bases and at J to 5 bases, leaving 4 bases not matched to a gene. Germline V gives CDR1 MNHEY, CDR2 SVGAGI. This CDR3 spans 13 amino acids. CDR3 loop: CASTGTGKDTQYF. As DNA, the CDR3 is TGTGCCAGCACTGGGACAGGGAAAGATACGCAGTATTTT.

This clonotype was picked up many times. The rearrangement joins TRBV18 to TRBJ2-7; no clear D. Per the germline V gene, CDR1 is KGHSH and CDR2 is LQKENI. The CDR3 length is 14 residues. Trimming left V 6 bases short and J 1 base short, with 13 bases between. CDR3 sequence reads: CASSQVEASYEQYF. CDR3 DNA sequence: TGTGCCAGCTCCCAGGTGGAAGCATCCTACGAGCAGTACTTC.

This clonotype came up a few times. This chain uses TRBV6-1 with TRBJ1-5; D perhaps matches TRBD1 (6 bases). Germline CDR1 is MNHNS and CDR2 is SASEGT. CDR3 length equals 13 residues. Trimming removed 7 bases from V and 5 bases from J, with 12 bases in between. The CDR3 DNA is TGTGCCAGCACCGGGACATTGGATCAGCCCCAGCATTTT. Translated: CASTGTLDQPQHF.

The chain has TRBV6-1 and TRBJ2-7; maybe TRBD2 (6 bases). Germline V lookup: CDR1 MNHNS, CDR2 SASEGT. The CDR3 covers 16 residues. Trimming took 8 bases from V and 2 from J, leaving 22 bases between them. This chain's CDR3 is CASATSPGLFAYEQYF. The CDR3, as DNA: TGTGCCAGCGCTACTTCCCCGGGACTTTTTGCCTACGAGCAGTACTTC.

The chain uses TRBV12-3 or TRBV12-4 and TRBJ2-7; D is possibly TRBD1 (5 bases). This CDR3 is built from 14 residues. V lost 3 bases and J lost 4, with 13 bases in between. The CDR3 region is CASSFAGLGYEQYF. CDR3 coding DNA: TGTGCCAGCAGTTTTGCAGGGCTGGGGTACGAGCAGTACTTC.

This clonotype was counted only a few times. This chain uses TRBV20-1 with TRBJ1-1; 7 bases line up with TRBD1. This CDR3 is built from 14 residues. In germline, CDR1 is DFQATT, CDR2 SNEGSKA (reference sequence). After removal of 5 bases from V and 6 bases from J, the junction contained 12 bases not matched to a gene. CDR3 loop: CSAYPEGAGPEAFF. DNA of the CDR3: TGCAGTGCTTACCCAGAGGGGGCCGGCCCTGAAGCTTTCTTT.

The chain's CDR3 is CASTTFSTDTQYF. In DNA form, the CDR3 reads TGTGCCAGCACCACTTTCAGCACAGATACGCAGTATTTT. V usage is TRBV11-2 and J usage is TRBJ2-3, with D unclear. The V gene's germline CDR1 is SGHAT and CDR2 FQNNGV. The CDR3 has 13 amino acids. V gave up 7 bases and J gave up 0 bases, with 8 bases separating them.

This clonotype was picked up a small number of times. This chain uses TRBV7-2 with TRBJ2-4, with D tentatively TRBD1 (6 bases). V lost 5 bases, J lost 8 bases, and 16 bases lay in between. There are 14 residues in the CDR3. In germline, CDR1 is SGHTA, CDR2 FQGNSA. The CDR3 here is CASSASTGNDIQYF. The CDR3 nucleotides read TGTGCCAGCAGCGCTTCAACAGGGAATGACATTCAGTACTTC.

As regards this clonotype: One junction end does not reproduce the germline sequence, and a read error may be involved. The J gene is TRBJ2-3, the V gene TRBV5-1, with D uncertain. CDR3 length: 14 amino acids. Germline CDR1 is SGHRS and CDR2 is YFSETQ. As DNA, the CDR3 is TGCACCAGCAGCCGGCCTAATGTTGGGGATACGCAGTATTTT. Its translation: CTSSRPNVGDTQYF.

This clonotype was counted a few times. The CDR3 bases are TGCGCCAGCAGTGAGGACGGGAACACTGAAGCTTTCTTT. Residues: CASSEDGNTEAFF. This chain uses TRBV5-1 with TRBJ1-1; no definite D call. The CDR3 has 13 amino acids. Per the germline V gene, CDR1 is SGHRS and CDR2 is YFSETQ. V shed 5 bases and J shed 1 base, with 9 bases lying between them.